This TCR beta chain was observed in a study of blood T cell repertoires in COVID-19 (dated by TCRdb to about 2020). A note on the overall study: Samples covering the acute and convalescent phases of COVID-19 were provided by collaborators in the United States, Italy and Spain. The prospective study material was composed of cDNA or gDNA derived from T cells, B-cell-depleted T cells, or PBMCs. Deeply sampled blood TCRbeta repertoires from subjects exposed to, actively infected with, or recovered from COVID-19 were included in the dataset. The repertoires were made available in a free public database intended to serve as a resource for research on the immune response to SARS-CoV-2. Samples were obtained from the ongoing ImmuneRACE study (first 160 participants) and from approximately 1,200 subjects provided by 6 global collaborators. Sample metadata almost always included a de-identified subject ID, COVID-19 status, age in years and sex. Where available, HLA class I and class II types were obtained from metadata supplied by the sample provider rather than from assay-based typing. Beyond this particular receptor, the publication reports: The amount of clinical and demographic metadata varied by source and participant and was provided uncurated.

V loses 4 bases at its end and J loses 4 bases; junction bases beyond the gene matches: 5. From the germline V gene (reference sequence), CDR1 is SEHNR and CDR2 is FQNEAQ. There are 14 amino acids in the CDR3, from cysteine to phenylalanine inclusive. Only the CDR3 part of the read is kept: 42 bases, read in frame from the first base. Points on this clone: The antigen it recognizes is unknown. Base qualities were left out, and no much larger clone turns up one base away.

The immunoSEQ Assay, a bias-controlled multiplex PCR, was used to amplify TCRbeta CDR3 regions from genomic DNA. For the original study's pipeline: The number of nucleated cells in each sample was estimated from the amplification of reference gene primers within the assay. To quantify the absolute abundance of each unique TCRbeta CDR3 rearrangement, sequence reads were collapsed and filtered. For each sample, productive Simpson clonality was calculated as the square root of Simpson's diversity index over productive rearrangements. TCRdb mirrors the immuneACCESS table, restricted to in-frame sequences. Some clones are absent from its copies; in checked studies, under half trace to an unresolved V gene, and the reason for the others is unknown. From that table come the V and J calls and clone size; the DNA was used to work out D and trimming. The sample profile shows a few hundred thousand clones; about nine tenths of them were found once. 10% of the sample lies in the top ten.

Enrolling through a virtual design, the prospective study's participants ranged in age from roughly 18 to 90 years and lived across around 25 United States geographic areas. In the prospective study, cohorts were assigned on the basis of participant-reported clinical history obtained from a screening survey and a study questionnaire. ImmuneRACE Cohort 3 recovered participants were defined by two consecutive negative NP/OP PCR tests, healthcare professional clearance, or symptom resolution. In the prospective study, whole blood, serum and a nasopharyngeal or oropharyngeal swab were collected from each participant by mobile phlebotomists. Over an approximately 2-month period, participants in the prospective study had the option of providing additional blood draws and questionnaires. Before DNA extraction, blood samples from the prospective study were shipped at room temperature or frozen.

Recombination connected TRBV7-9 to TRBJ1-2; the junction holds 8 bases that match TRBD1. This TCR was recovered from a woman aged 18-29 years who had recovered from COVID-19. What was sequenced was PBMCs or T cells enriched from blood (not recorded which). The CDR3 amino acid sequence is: CASSWGQAGYGYTF. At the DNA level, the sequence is TGTGCCAGCAGCTGGGGACAGGCCGGCTATGGCTACACCTTC.